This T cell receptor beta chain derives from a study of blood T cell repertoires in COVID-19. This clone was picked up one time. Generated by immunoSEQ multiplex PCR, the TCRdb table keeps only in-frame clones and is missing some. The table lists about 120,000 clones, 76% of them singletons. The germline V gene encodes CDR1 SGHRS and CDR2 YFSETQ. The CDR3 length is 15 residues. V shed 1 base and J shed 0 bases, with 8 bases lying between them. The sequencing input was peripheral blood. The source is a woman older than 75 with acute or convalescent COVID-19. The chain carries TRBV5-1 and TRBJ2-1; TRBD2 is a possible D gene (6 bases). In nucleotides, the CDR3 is TGCGCCAGCAGCTTGCTCGGGAGCTCCTACAATGAGCAGTTCTTC. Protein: CASSLLGSSYNEQFF.